The source of this TCR beta chain is a study of blood T cells in healthy people across ages. Every donor provided 8.5 to 10 milliliters of peripheral blood. V was clipped by 4 bases and J by 4 bases, with 12 bases between them. CDR3 size: 14 residues. Germline CDR1 reads SNHLY; CDR2 reads FYNNEI. The authors ran a second PCR of 7 to 11 cycles using a sample-barcoded 5' primer and a J-beta primer mix. Template switching added a 12-random-nucleotide identifier to every cDNA molecule. In TCRdb, the 5' RACE reads were re-called with MiXCR into one record per CDR3 protein. The profile shows 910,000 or so distinct CDR3 sequences, 51% of them singletons.

Material for sequencing was blood. V usage is TRBV2 and J usage is TRBJ2-3; possibly TRBD2 for D (5 bases). The sequence came from a woman between 55 and 75 years old in good health. The DNA for the CDR3 is TGTGCCAGCAGTGGAGGGTTCGGCCCAGATACGCAGTATTTT. This codes for CASSGGFGPDTQYF.